This is a list of T cell receptor beta chains from one sample in a study of T-cell reconstitution after alpha-beta-depleted transplantation in children. TCRdb re-analysed the PCR reads in MiXCR, keeping a single row per CDR3 protein. The table includes approximately 230,000 distinct CDR3 sequences, roughly 23% detected once. The specimen comprised PBMCs, sampled before TCRalphabeta/CD19-depleted stem cell transplant. These receptors originate from a girl aged 2-10 years with Fanconi anemia, due to receive a stem cell transplant. Both conserved end residues are part of each CDR3. The D gene is left open where the match is weak. Not every row has a clone size; where given, it reads once, few, many or a size class.

NA | TRBJ2-7 | TRBV20-1 | NA | TGCAGTGGCGATCCCAACTACGAGCAGTACTTC | CSGDPNYEQYF
TRBD1 | TRBJ2-5 | TRBV12-5 | many | TGTGCTAGTACCCGACAGGGGGAAGAGACCCAGTACTTC | CASTRQGEETQYF
NA | TRBJ2-4 | TRBV6-2/TRBV6-3 | once | TGTGCCAGCTCCAGTATTTCCAGAGAAAACATTCAGTACTTC | CASSSISRENIQYF
TRBD1 | TRBJ1-2 | TRBV20-1 | NA | TGCAGTGCTAGGTCGACAGGGAGCGGCTACACCTTC | CSARSTGSGYTF
TRBD2 | TRBJ2-1 | TRBV20-1 | few | TGCAGTGCTAGGCGGGAGACGAATGAGCAGTTCTTC | CSARRETNEQFF
NA | TRBJ2-1 | TRBV6-2/TRBV6-3 | NA | TGTGCCAGCAGTTACCCGACCCATGAGCAGTTCTTC | CASSYPTHEQFF
NA | TRBJ1-4 | TRBV7-9 | once | TGTGCCATATCCCTGACAGCAACTAATGAAAAACTGTTTTTT | CAISLTATNEKLFF
TRBD2 | TRBJ2-3 | TRBV6-1 | NA | TGTGCCAGCAGTGATCGTGGGAGGGCGGGCACAGATACGCAGTATTTT | CASSDRGRAGTDTQYF
NA | TRBJ2-7 | TRBV6-2/TRBV6-3 | NA | TGTGCCAGCAGCCCTAAGCGGGTCCACGAGCAGTACTTC | CASSPKRVHEQYF
NA | TRBJ2-3 | TRBV7-9 | few | TGTGCCAGCAGCCCCCCAGATACGCAGTATTTT | CASSPPDTQYF
TRBD1 | TRBJ1-5 | TRBV29-1 | few | TGCAGCATACTGACAGGGGATAGCAATCAGCCCCAGCATTTT | CSILTGDSNQPQHF
NA | TRBJ1-1 | TRBV29-1 | few | TGCAGCGTTGATTCAGGGAACACTGAAGCTTTCTTT | CSVDSGNTEAFF
NA | TRBJ2-3 | TRBV6-1 | few | TGTGCCAGCAGCCGTTGGGCAGACACAGATACGCAGTATTTT | CASSRWADTDTQYF
NA | TRBJ2-7 | TRBV20-1 | many | TGCAGTGCGAGATCGTCAGAAACCTACGAGCAGTACTTC | CSARSSETYEQYF
NA | TRBJ2-7 | TRBV4-1 | many | TGCGCCAGCAGCCAAGAAGCAATATTCTACGAGCAGTACTTC | CASSQEAIFYEQYF
TRBD1 | TRBJ2-7 | TRBV7-9 | NA | TGTGCCAGCAGCTTAGCCCCGGACAGGGGGAACCCCTACGAGCAGTACTTC | CASSLAPDRGNPYEQYF
NA | TRBJ2-1 | TRBV12-3/TRBV12-4 | NA | TGTGCCAGCAGTTTCCCCCGGGGCGGGCAGTTCTTC | CASSFPRGGQFF
NA | TRBJ2-1 | TRBV28 | NA | TGTGCCAGCAGTTCCCCCCGAGCACTAGGGCCCTACAATGAGCAGTTCTTC | CASSSPRALGPYNEQFF
TRBD2 | TRBJ2-7 | TRBV4-1 | many | TGCGCCAGCAGCCATATTAGCGGGAGCTCCTACGAGCAGTACTTC | CASSHISGSSYEQYF
TRBD2 | TRBJ2-7 | TRBV5-8 | NA | TGTGCCAGCAGATCCCTAGCGGGAGTGTGGGAGCAGTACTTC | CASRSLAGVWEQYF
TRBD2 | TRBJ2-7 | TRBV27 | many | TGTGCCAGCAGTTTATCCGGACTAGCCTACGAGCAGTACTTC | CASSLSGLAYEQYF
TRBD1 | TRBJ2-7 | TRBV27 | few | TGTGCCAGCAGTCCCGGACAGGTCACATCGGGCTGGGAGCAGTACTTC | CASSPGQVTSGWEQYF
NA | TRBJ2-3 | TRBV5-1 | NA | TGCGCCAGCAGCTTGCCACTGGTTCCCACAGATACGCAGTATTTT | CASSLPLVPTDTQYF
TRBD2 | TRBJ2-1 | TRBV4-1 | NA | TGCGCCAGCAGCCAAGAACGGGGCGGGAGGCGAGACAATGAGCAGTTCTTC | CASSQERGGRRDNEQFF
TRBD2 | TRBJ2-1 | TRBV12-3/TRBV12-4 | many | TGTGCCAGCAGTTCGAAAGCGGGAGGTGTCTATGAGCAGTTCTTC | CASSSKAGGVYEQFF
NA | TRBJ2-3 | TRBV5-1 | many | TGCGCCAGCAGCTTAGATGGGTCTTCAAGCACAGATACGCAGTATTTT | CASSLDGSSSTDTQYF
TRBD2 | TRBJ2-3 | TRBV11-2 | NA | TGTGCCAGCAGCTTACGGACTAGCGGGGGCCCCTTGACAGATACGCAGTATTTT | CASSLRTSGGPLTDTQYF
NA | TRBJ2-2 | TRBV29-1 | many | TGCAGCGTTGAAGCTAGAGGGTCCTCCGGGGAGCTGTTTTTT | CSVEARGSSGELFF
NA | TRBJ2-5 | TRBV4-2 | many | TGTGCCAGCAGCCAAGATATTTCCGGGTTGGTAGCGGTCCAAGAGACCCAGTACTTC | CASSQDISGLVAVQETQYF
TRBD1 | TRBJ1-1 | TRBV27 | many | TGTGCCAGCGGATACAGGGGGTCGGTAGAAGCTTTCTTT | CASGYRGSVEAFF
NA | TRBJ2-7 | TRBV20-1 | NA | TGCAGTGCTAGATTACCGACTAGTTCCCACGAGCAGTACTTC | CSARLPTSSHEQYF
NA | TRBJ2-7 | TRBV29-1 | many | TGCAGCGTAACCATCCGGGACCGTTCCTACGAGCAGTACTTC | CSVTIRDRSYEQYF
NA | TRBJ2-3 | TRBV20-1 | once | TGCAGTGCCGTCCGTGGGGGCGACACAGATACGCAGTATTTT | CSAVRGGDTDTQYF
NA | TRBJ2-7 | TRBV29-1 | NA | TGCAGCGTTGAAAAGGGCAGCCGGAACGAGCAGTACTTC | CSVEKGSRNEQYF
NA | TRBJ2-1 | TRBV7-8 | many | TGTGCCAGCAGCTTTCTAGCGCCTAACAATGAGCAGTTCTTC | CASSFLAPNNEQFF
TRBD2 | TRBJ2-7 | TRBV7-2 | many | TGTGCCAGCAGCCCCAGACTAGCGGATGCCTACGAGCAGTACTTC | CASSPRLADAYEQYF
NA | TRBJ1-1 | TRBV20-1 | many | TGCAGTGCTAGTGTGCGGAGGTCATGGACTGAAGCTTTCTTT | CSASVRRSWTEAFF
TRBD2 | TRBJ2-7 | TRBV29-1 | few | TGCAGCGTCCGTGGGAGGGCCTACGAGCAGTACTTC | CSVRGRAYEQYF
NA | TRBJ1-2 | TRBV27 | many | TGTGCCAGCAAAGGATCCAACTATGGCTACACCTTC | CASKGSNYGYTF
NA | TRBJ1-5 | TRBV29-1 | many | TGCTGGCGGACAGTTTATAGCAATCAGCCCCAGCATTTT | CWRTVYSNQPQHF
NA | TRBJ2-7 | TRBV11-2 | few | TGTGCCAGCAGCTTAAAGGGGGACGAGCAGTACTTC | CASSLKGDEQYF
TRBD1 | TRBJ2-1 | TRBV7-6 | NA | TGTGCCAGCAGCTTAGCGAAAGGGGGCAGGTCCTACAATGAGCAGTTCTTC | CASSLAKGGRSYNEQFF
NA | TRBJ2-7 | TRBV7-9 | NA | TGTGCCAGCAGCTTAGTCGGCGTAGGGGAGAGCGACGAGCAGTACTTC | CASSLVGVGESDEQYF
NA | TRBJ2-3 | TRBV27 | many | TGTGCCAGCAGCCCATCCGCAGGGGCCTACACAGATACGCAGTATTTT | CASSPSAGAYTDTQYF